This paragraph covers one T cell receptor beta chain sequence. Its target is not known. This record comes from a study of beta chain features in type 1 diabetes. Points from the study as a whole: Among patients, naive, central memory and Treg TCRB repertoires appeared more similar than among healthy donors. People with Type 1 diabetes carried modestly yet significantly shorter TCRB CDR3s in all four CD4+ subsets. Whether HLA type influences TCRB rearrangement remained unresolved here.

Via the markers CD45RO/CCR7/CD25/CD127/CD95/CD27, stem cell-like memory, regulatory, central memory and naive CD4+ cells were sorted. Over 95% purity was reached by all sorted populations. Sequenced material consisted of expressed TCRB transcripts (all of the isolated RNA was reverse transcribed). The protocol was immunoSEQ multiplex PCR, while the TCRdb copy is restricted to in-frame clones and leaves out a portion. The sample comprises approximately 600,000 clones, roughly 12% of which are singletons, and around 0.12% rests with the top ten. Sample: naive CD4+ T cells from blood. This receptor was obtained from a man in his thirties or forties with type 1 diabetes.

CDR3 DNA sequence: TGTGCCAGCAGCAATCAGGTGTCCACCGGGGAGCTGTTTTTT. It yields the protein CASSNQVSTGELFF. The chain employs TRBV2 and TRBJ2-2; D remains unclear. The germline gives CDR1 SNHLY, CDR2 FYNNEI. The CDR3 is 14 amino acids. V was clipped by 6 bases and J by 4 bases, with 12 bases between them.